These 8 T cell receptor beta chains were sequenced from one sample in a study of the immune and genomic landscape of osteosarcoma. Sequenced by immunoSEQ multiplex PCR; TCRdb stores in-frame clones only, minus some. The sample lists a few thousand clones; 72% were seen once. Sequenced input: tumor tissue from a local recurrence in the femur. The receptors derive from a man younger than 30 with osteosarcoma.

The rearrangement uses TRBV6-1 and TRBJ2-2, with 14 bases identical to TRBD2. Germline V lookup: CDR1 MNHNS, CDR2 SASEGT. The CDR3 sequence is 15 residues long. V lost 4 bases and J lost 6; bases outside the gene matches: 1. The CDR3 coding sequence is TGTGCCAGCAGTGGACTAGCGGGGGGGCCCGGGGAGCTGTTTTTT. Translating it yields CASSGLAGGPGELFF.

As DNA, the CDR3 is TGTGCCAGCAGCTTTGTAAGGGGTGAAGCTTTCTTT. It encodes CASSFVRGEAFF. V and J are TRBV5-4 and TRBJ1-1; possibly TRBD1 for D (5 bases). Germline-derived CDR1 and CDR2 are SGHNT and YYREEE (reference sequence). This CDR3 region has 12 residues. Trimming removed 2 bases at V and 7 bases at J, with 9 bases between.

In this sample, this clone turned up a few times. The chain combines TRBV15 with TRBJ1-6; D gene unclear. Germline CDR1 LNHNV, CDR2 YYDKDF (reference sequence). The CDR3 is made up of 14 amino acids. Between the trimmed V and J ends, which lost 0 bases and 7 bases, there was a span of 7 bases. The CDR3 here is CATSRDRGNSPLHF. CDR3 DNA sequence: TGTGCCACCAGCAGAGATCGCGGCAATTCACCCCTCCACTTT.

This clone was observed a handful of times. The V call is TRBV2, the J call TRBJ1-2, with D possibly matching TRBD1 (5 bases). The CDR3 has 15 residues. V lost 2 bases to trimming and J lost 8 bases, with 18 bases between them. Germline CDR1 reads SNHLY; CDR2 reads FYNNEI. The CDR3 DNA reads TGTGCCAGCAGTGAATCCCCCAGGGACGGGGAGGGCTACACCTTC. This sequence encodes CASSESPRDGEGYTF. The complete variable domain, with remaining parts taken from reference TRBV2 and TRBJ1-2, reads EPEVTQTPSHQVTQMGQEVILRCVPISNHLYFYWYRQILGQKVEFLVSFYNNEISEKSEIFDDQFSVERPDGSNFTLKIRSTKLEDSAMYFCASSESPRDGEGYTFGSGTRLTVV.

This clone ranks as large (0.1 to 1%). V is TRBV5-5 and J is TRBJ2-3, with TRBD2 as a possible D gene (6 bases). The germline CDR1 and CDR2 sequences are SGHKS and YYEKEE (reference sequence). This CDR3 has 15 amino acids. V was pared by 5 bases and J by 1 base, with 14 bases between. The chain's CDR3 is CASRHWGEGTDTQYF. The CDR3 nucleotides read TGTGCCAGCAGACATTGGGGGGAGGGCACAGATACGCAGTATTTT. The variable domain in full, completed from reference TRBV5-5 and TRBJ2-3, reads DAGVTQSPTHLIKTRGQQVTLRCSPISGHKSVSWYQQVLGQGPQFIFQYYEKEERGRGNFPDRFSARQFPNYSSELNVNALLLGDSALYLCASRHWGEGTDTQYFGPGTRLTVL.

The DNA for the CDR3 is TGTGCCAGCAGCGCCGTGACAGGGGTGAGCGGCTACACCTTC. It is translated as CASSAVTGVSGYTF. The chain combines TRBV5-6 with TRBJ1-2; the match to TRBD1 covers 8 bases. After removal of 4 bases from V and 8 bases from J, the junction contained 10 bases not matched to a gene. CDR3 length: 14 residues. Germline assignment: CDR1 SGHDT and CDR2 YYEEEE.

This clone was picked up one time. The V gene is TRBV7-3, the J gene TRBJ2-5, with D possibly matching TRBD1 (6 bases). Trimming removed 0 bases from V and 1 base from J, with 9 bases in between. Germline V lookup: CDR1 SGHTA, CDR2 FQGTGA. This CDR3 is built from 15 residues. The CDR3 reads CASSLTGAPQETQYF. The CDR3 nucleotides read TGTGCCAGCAGCTTAACGGGGGCCCCCCAAGAGACCCAGTACTTC.

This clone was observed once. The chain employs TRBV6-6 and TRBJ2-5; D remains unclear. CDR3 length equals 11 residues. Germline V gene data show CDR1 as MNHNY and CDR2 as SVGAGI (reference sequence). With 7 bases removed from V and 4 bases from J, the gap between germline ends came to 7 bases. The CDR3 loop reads CASTKGETQYF. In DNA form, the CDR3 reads TGTGCCAGCACCAAGGGAGAGACCCAGTACTTC.